This TCR beta chain was observed in a study of T cells in Graves' hyperthyroidism and ophthalmopathy. Amplification of TCR beta CDR3 regions used RNA as the template. TCR CDR3 underwent first-round RT-PCR with the HTBI primer set. One entry per CDR3 protein results from TCRdb running MiXCR on the multiplex PCR reads. Of about 95,000 distinct CDR3 sequences listed, 35% to 45% are singletons. The V gene lost 4 bases and the J gene lost 5 bases, with 16 bases spanning the gap. The CDR3 runs 14 residues. Germline CDR1 SGHRS, CDR2 YFSETQ. As to this clonotype: Its antigen is undetermined. This CDR3 fails to terminate in the conserved phenylalanine or tryptophan, so it likely reflects a read error.

Whole-study results and caveats: Ophthalmopathy was model-predicted a median approximately 6.9 months pre-onset.

The chain recombines TRBV5-1 with TRBJ2-7; possible D gene TRBD2, 6 bases. The sample comprised peripheral blood or thyroid tissue (not recorded which). This receptor was taken from a woman aged 25 to 39 with Graves' hyperthyroidism. The DNA for the CDR3 is TGCGCCAGCAGCCTTAGGGCTAGCGCCGACGAGCAGTACTTA. This gives the protein CASSLRASADEQYL.